Included here is one T cell receptor (beta chain) sequence, with context. Its cognate antigen has yet to be identified. Base-call qualities are not available, and no considerably larger clone is one nucleotide away. The cohort was made up of about 670 healthy bone marrow donors. At the time of sampling, all cohort members were nominally healthy, though unrecorded immune exposures were likely present. The donor tested CMV seropositive, placing the donor among the approximately 290 seropositive members of the cohort. A peripheral blood sample was provided by each donor, and peripheral blood mononuclear cells were used for TCR beta sequencing. Genomic DNA was extracted from the blood cell samples with the Qiagen DNeasy Blood Extraction Kit. The entry originates in a study of cytomegalovirus exposure and HLA in healthy donors (dated by TCRdb to between 2016 and 2019). With regard to the full study: According to an earlier analysis of 587 of the donors, about 170 million T cells yielded some 110 million unique TCR beta sequences and around 300 Gb of sequence data. High-throughput TCR immunosequencing, statistical association of individual TCRs with disease status, and machine learning were combined to predict cytomegalovirus infection status. A later genetic analysis took genome-wide SNP genotypes for about 65% of the roughly 670 donors and used that subset as a discovery cohort. Roughly 320 gigabases of sequencing data and 75 million to 85 million unique TCR sequences made up an early release that covered several hundred HLA-typed donors. Across about 380 genotyped donors of the cohort, an average of approximately 220,000 unique TCR beta nucleotide sequences per donor were sequenced, and 15% to 20% of those sequences were non-productive. The study used immunosequencing to profile the T cell repertoires of hundreds of subjects and linked those repertoires to cytomegalovirus serostatus. Rather than using new phenotypic data, the later analysis identified candidate immune exposures from TCR beta sequences and from how often those sequences occurred across donors. Typing coverage varied by locus: roughly 620-640 donors for A, B, C, DRB1 and DQB1; roughly 520 for DQA1; some 610 for DPA1; 400 to 480 for DPB1. Both class I and class II loci were covered by HLA typing, at four-digit resolution. Every repertoire in the discovery cohort had been generated on one and the same sequencing platform. Because of strong linkage in the cohort, roughly five DR-DQ haplotypes were treated as single units for association and clustering. Of the roughly 390 genotyped donors, around 81% fell in the genetic ancestry cluster associated with self-reported Caucasian donors. In addition to the first cohort of 666 subjects, a separate validation cohort of around 110 different subjects was used. Alongside the repertoire data, information on donor age, sex, ethnicity and CMV serostatus was compiled. To study patterns of TCR occurrence, a later analysis re-analyzed previously published TCR beta repertoires from 666 donors and added high-resolution HLA genotyping. To decide whether each TCR beta V gene segment behaved as functional or pseudogenic, an earlier analysis of nearly 600 of the donors relied on high-throughput TCR beta sequencing. The study aimed to test whether signatures of past pathogen exposure could be identified by cataloging public T cell receptors. What the study reported, not specific to this receptor: In a later analysis, TCR association rates were found to vary across HLA loci, with the most associated TCRs seen for DRB1 alleles and the fewest for HLA-C alleles. Because HLA typing was unavailable for some donors at each locus, only the typed subset was used in association tests. In this cohort, only TCR beta chains were sequenced, and detectable features were limited by the absence of alpha or paired-chain data. Cytomegalovirus status was reported to be diagnosed by the classifier with high specificity and sensitivity in both the original and validation cohorts. According to a later genetic analysis, donors in an Asian-associated ancestry cluster had fewer N-insertions in productive TCRs than the roughly 700-donor mean. In a later analysis, more than 15,000 TCR beta sequences were associated with specific HLA alleles at a false discovery rate of 0.05. The presence/absence analyses assumed that sequencing depth was roughly uniform across donors, and that assumption may not be true. A cluster of highly shared sequence variants was judged likely to represent a technical artifact of the sequencing pipeline. Strong co-occurrence of HLA alleles, especially DR and DQ, made assigning TCR associations to individual alleles difficult. In vitro tests confirmed that a few of the cytomegalovirus-associated TCR beta chains recognize cytomegalovirus antigens. According to a later analysis, parvovirus B19, influenza, CMV and Epstein-Barr virus appeared linked to several top co-occurrence clusters. A later analysis found that most CMV-associated TCR beta chains appeared HLA-restricted, with HLA associations seemingly driven largely by CMV exposure. In a later analysis, HLA-associated TCR beta chains showed more clonal expansion and lower generation probabilities than non-associated chains that were equally common. The authors suggested that the approach could potentially be generalized to other disease states and immunological phenotypes. The only immune exposure information available for the cohort was CMV serostatus. Some IMGT-functional V segments, including TRBV6-2 and TRBV6-3, could not be distinguished by the 87-base-pair reads and were therefore excluded. The study gave a list of 150 to 200 TCR beta chains associated with cytomegalovirus. A further reported finding was that TCR beta sequences accurately predicted the HLA-A and HLA-B alleles for most subjects in the first cohort. An association between a missense DCLRE1C variant and V-gene and J-gene trimming of TCR beta chains was found in a later genetic analysis and replicated in an independent cohort. The earlier analysis of some 560 of the donors excluded roughly 17 rarely observed V segments, including chromosome 9 orphons, because counts were too low. Broadly in line with IMGT annotations, most TCR beta V segments showed up in productive rearrangements about 90% or about 30% of the time in an earlier analysis of a few hundred of the donors. Linkage disequilibrium might explain the correlated functional status among segregating V segments, but an unknown experimental factor could not be ruled out. Most TCR sequences were observed very rarely across donors, whereas some public TCRs were present in many individuals.

The library was made by the immunoSEQ multiplex PCR assay. The multiplex PCR relied on a mix of 60 forward primers for TCR Vbeta segments and 13 reverse primers for TCR Jbeta segments. Amplification of the CDR3 region of rearranged TCR beta genes was performed with a multiplex PCR assay on genomic DNA. The amplified TCR beta libraries were sequenced on the Illumina HiSeq System as 87-base-pair reads. On the study's bioinformatics: In a later analysis, some 80 million unique TCR beta chains were counted across the 650 to 750 repertoires, and around 10 million of these chains were shared by at least two donors. Raw reads were error-corrected and collapsed into unique sequences by a nearest-neighbor algorithm in which closely related sequences were merged to remove PCR and sequencing errors. V, D and J gene segments were assigned by aligning CDR3 sequences to IMGT reference sequences. Each retained sequence needed at least a six-nucleotide match to both a V gene segment and a J gene segment. Rearrangements were classified as productive when the CDR3 lacked stop codons and remained in frame with V and J, and all other rearrangements were classified as non-productive. Following IMGT convention, CDR3 was defined as the stretch from the second conserved V-encoded cysteine up to the conserved J-encoded phenylalanine. The earlier analysis of about 620 of the donors excluded sequences that lacked an unambiguous match to a single V gene segment. In an earlier analysis of approximately 590 of the donors, V segments were called functional above 56.7% productive rearrangements and were called segregating when the between-donor standard deviation exceeded 5%. A statistical classification framework was built for diagnosing cytomegalovirus status from the catalog of TCR beta chain sequences. In a later analysis, TCR nucleotide sequences were compared against IMGT/GENE-DB human TR gene sequences so that V and J genes could be assigned. A later analysis assigned CDR3 sequences and most-parsimonious VDJ recombination scenarios with the TCRdist pipeline. In a later analysis, each TCR beta chain was defined by its CDR3 amino acid sequence together with its V-gene family, and reads lacking a unique V-gene family were excluded. As a way to deal with suspected cross-contamination and a sequencing artifact, a later analysis dropped roughly 600 nucleotide sequences that were highly shared and had low generation probability. For each public chain, a later analysis derived a clonal expansion index from normalized ranks of inferred template counts within each repertoire. In a later analysis, generation probabilities were computed with a VDJ recombination model fitted to out-of-frame rearrangements, and the resulting probabilities were checked against IGoR. Hypergeometric tests were used in a later analysis to score TCR-TCR, TCR-HLA and TCR-CMV co-occurrence, with a repertoire-size bias correction applied to the TCR pairs. False discovery rates were estimated in a later analysis by permuting HLA or CMV assignments 20 times. In a later analysis, co-occurring TCRs were grouped using DBSCAN, with TCRdist sequence similarity added in when clustering inside HLA-allele-positive subsets. Co-occurrence clustering excluded repertoires with fewer than 30,000 or more than 120,000 public chains, plus five with anomalous nucleotide sharing. The immuneACCESS repertoire file appears here via TCRdb, limited to in-frame rearrangements. These files lack a portion of the clones; in checked studies, under half of the deficit traces to unresolved V genes, and the cause of the others is not known. V and J calls plus clone size are reproduced from that table; the DNA served to infer D and trimming. For this sample there are about 82,000 clones; around 83% appear just once. The ten largest account for about 19% of the sample.

Measured from the cysteine to the phenylalanine, the CDR3 is 12 residues long. The kept DNA is CDR3 alone, 36 bases in frame from the first base. Trimming removed 6 bases from V and 5 bases from J; the gene matches leave 1 base unexplained. CDR1 and CDR2 were assigned from the germline V gene as MNHNS and SASEGT. Sequencing input: PBMCs. This sequence originates from a man in his 70s in good health and CMV-seropositive. The rearrangement joined TRBV6-1 to TRBJ2-5; a stretch of 9 junction bases matches TRBD2. The CDR3 protein sequence reads: CASRREGETQYF. Read as DNA, the sequence is TGTGCCAGCAGGCGGGAGGGGGAGACCCAGTACTTC.